These 21 T cell receptor beta chains were all obtained from the same sample, sequenced in a study of radiation and T cells in renal cell carcinoma. The table came from immunoSEQ multiplex PCR; TCRdb's copy has only in-frame clones and leaves some out. The data hold approximately 110,000 clones, with 82% observed a single time. Time point described: baseline pretreatment blood. Regarding treatment: 15 Gy SBRT to primary tumor, nephrectomy 4 weeks later. Sample: blood, taken from a patient whose treatment included radiotherapy and nephrectomy. All receptors come from an older woman with renal cell carcinoma.

V is TRBV19 and J is TRBJ1-3, with 8 bases matching TRBD1. Germline assignment: CDR1 LNHDA and CDR2 SQIVND (reference sequence). The CDR3 is 14 residues long. The ends lost 6 bases at V and 0 bases at J; junction bases unmatched: 1. The CDR3 loop reads CASRTGGSGNTIYF. The CDR3 DNA reads as TGTGCCAGTAGAACAGGGGGCTCTGGAAACACCATATATTTT.

The V gene is TRBV30, the J gene TRBJ2-5, with 8 positions matching TRBD2. The J call may not be correct, given that the DNA end is closer to TRBJ2-7. Germline lookup yields CDR1 GTSNPN and CDR2 SVGIG (reference sequence). There are 18 residues in the CDR3. CDR3 in DNA: TGTGCCTGGAGTAGTGTGGACTCCGGATGGGCGGGAGGAAACGAGCAGTACTTC. Encoded protein: CAWSSVDSGWAGGNEQYF.

This chain joins TRBV28 and TRBJ1-1, with D uncertain. CDR1 MDHEN and CDR2 SYDVKM come from the germline V gene. Trimming stripped 5 bases from V and 3 bases from J, with 4 bases between. CDR3 length: 11 residues. As DNA, the CDR3 is TGTGCCAGCAGTAAGGACACTGAAGCTTTCTTT. Its protein product is CASSKDTEAFF.

The chain employs TRBV5-1 and TRBJ2-7; 7 nucleotides agree with TRBD1. In germline, CDR1 is SGHRS, CDR2 YFSETQ. V was pared by 3 bases and J by 0 bases, with 3 bases of the junction left unmatched. The CDR3 runs to 14 residues. The DNA for the CDR3 is TGCGCCAGCAGCTCTGGGACAGACTCCTACGAGCAGTACTTC. Protein: CASSSGTDSYEQYF.

This clone appeared a few times. V and J are TRBV19 and TRBJ1-6, with D possibly being TRBD1 (5 bases). Trimming removed 10 bases at V and 9 bases at J, with 19 bases between. Germline values: CDR1 LNHDA, CDR2 SQIVND (reference sequence). This CDR3 contains 14 residues. The CDR3 loop reads CATTQGTGSSPLHF. The CDR3 coding sequence is TGTGCCACCACCCAAGGCACAGGATCTTCACCCCTCCACTTT. Full variable domain (outside the CDR3, taken from reference TRBV19 and TRBJ1-6): DGGITQSPKYLFRKEGQNVTLSCEQNLNHDAMYWYRQDPGQGLRLIYYSQIVNDFQKGDIAEGYSVSREKKESFPLTVTSAQKNPTAFYLCATTQGTGSSPLHFGNGTRLTVT.

This rearrangement joins TRBV11-3 to TRBJ2-2; 7 nucleotides line up with TRBD2. The germline V gene has CDR1 SGHNT and CDR2 YENEEA. This CDR3 has 14 residues. After removal of 5 bases from V and 3 bases from J, the junction contained 3 bases not matched to a gene. The CDR3 loop reads CASSTTSDTGELFF. The CDR3 DNA reads TGTGCCAGCAGCACCACTAGCGACACCGGGGAGCTGTTTTTT.

This CDR3 reads CASRRAGVGANVLTF. CDR3 sequence (DNA): TGTGCCAGCCGCCGAGCGGGAGTTGGGGCCAACGTCCTGACTTTC. The chain links TRBV6-1 to TRBJ2-6; TRBD2 agrees at 8 bases. This CDR3 spans 15 amino acids. Germline-derived CDR1 and CDR2 are MNHNS and SASEGT. V gave up 8 bases and J gave up 3 bases; unmatched junction bases: 6.

This rearrangement joins TRBV5-4 to TRBJ1-2; no definite D call. The germline V gene has CDR1 SGHNT and CDR2 YYREEE (reference sequence). Deletions cut 4 bases from V and 7 bases from J, with 14 bases between. The CDR3 contains 13 residues. CDR3: CASSPRGSFGYTF. CDR3 in DNA: TGTGCCAGCAGCCCCCGAGGGTCCTTTGGCTACACCTTC.

The V gene is TRBV11-3, the J gene TRBJ2-1; no clear D. V gave up 3 bases and J gave up 1 base, with 10 bases separating them. The CDR3 spans 15 residues. Germline V gene sequence: CDR1 SGHNT, CDR2 YENEEA. The CDR3 is CASSLDSLSYNEQFF. DNA for the CDR3: TGTGCCAGCAGCTTGGATAGTCTGTCCTACAATGAGCAGTTCTTC.

V usage is TRBV28 and J usage is TRBJ2-2; 9 bases are shared with TRBD2. CDR1 and CDR2 from the germline V gene are MDHEN and SYDVKM. The V gene end was trimmed by 0 bases and the J gene end by 4 bases; junction bases not matched to a gene: 3. The CDR3 has 16 amino acids. The CDR3, as DNA: TGTGCCAGCAGTTTATGGGGTAGCGGGGGCACCGGGGAGCTGTTTTTT. Translated: CASSLWGSGGTGELFF.

The CDR3 coding sequence is TGTGCCAGACAGGGTCTGTGTAACTACGAGCAGTACTTC. This encodes CARQGLCNYEQYF. The rearrangement links TRBV19 to TRBJ2-7, with a weak D call TRBD1 (6 bases). This CDR3 has 13 residues. V was shortened by 9 bases and J by 3 bases, with 15 bases between the two germline ends. CDR1 and CDR2 from the germline V gene are LNHDA and SQIVND (reference sequence).

The chain employs TRBV5-1 and TRBJ2-3; D gene uncertain. The germline gives CDR1 SGHRS, CDR2 YFSETQ. CDR3 size: 14 residues. V dropped 0 bases and J dropped 6 bases, with 11 bases sitting between them. This CDR3 is CASSLAKVEDTQYF. In nucleotides, the CDR3 is TGCGCCAGCAGCTTGGCCAAGGTGGAGGATACGCAGTATTTT.

Only a few counts were recorded for this clone. The chain uses TRBV5-1 and TRBJ1-4, with 7 positions matching TRBD1. With V trimmed by 0 bases and J by 5 bases, 7 bases remained unmatched. This CDR3 is 16 amino acids long. Germline CDR1 SGHRS, CDR2 YFSETQ. The CDR3 nucleotides read TGCGCCAGCAGCTTGGCCCCCGGGACAGAAAATGAAAAACTGTTTTTT. This encodes CASSLAPGTENEKLFF.

The chain couples TRBV7-2 to TRBJ1-1; tentatively, D is TRBD1 (5 bases). V lost 4 bases, J lost 6 bases, and 9 bases lay in between. The CDR3 totals 12 residues. CDR1 is SGHTA and CDR2 is FQGNSA in the germline V gene. CDR3 bases: TGTGCCAGCAGCTCGAGACAGTCTGAAGCTTTCTTT. This translates into CASSSRQSEAFF.

This clone occurred once. The gene calls are TRBV25-1 and TRBJ2-1; no firm D call. Trimming removed 5 bases from V and 7 bases from J, with 15 bases in between. There are 14 residues in the CDR3. Germline-derived CDR1 and CDR2 are MGHDK and SYGVNS. The CDR3 protein is CASSPRPRRNEQFF. The CDR3 nucleotides read TGTGCCAGCAGTCCTCGTCCTCGCCGTAATGAGCAGTTCTTC.

This clone appeared a single time. The chain has TRBV25-1 and TRBJ1-5; no definite D call. CDR3 length: 17 residues. The ends were cut back, 1 base at V and 1 base at J, with 14 bases in the middle. Looked up from germline, CDR1 is MGHDK and CDR2 is SYGVNS. The CDR3 spells CASSEFNIGESNQPQHF. In DNA form, the CDR3 reads TGTGCCAGCAGTGAATTCAATATCGGGGAAAGCAATCAGCCCCAGCATTTT.

The chain employs TRBV25-1 and TRBJ1-4; D gene ambiguous. V was pared by 2 bases and J by 0 bases, with 10 bases between. Germline V lookup: CDR1 MGHDK, CDR2 SYGVNS. CDR3 length: 16 residues. This chain's CDR3 is CASSEGRLATNEKLFF. The CDR3 DNA follows: TGTGCCAGCAGTGAAGGGAGGTTAGCAACTAATGAAAAACTGTTTTTT. The whole variable domain, filled in from reference TRBV25-1 and TRBJ1-4, reads EADIYQTPRYLVIGTGKKITLECSQTMGHDKMYWYQQDPGMELHLIHYSYGVNSTEKGDLSSESTVSRIRTEHFPLTLESARPSHTSQYLCASSEGRLATNEKLFFGSGTQLSVL.

The chain uses TRBV6-1 and TRBJ2-7; the match to TRBD1 covers 7 bases. The germline CDR1 and CDR2 sequences are MNHNS and SASEGT. This CDR3 region has 15 residues. V was pared by 3 bases and J by 3 bases, with 8 bases of the junction left unmatched. CDR3 in amino acids: CASSDGTARNYEQYF. Here the CDR3 DNA reads TGTGCCAGCAGTGATGGGACAGCTCGAAACTACGAGCAGTACTTC.

The CDR3 nucleotides read TGTGCCAGCAGCGTAGATCAGGGGGGCTATGGCTACACCTTC. This codes for CASSVDQGGYGYTF. The chain employs TRBV9 and TRBJ1-2, with 7 bases matching TRBD1. The CDR3 length is 14 residues. From germline, CDR1 is SGDLS and CDR2 YYNGEE. The V segment lost 0 bases and the J segment 4 bases; nucleotides outside the gene matches: 3.

The chain combines TRBV18 with TRBJ2-1, with 14 nucleotides matching TRBD2. The CDR3 is 15 amino acids. CDR1 is KGHSH, CDR2 LQKENI, per germline. V dropped 2 bases and J dropped 9; count of bases not matched to a gene: 3. The CDR3 sequence: CASSPGLAGGSEQFF. CDR3 nucleotides: TGTGCCAGCTCACCAGGACTAGCGGGGGGATCTGAGCAGTTCTTC.

The chain couples TRBV28 to TRBJ1-5, with TRBD1 matching 7 bases. The germline CDR1 and CDR2 sequences are MDHEN and SYDVKM. V was pared by 2 bases and J by 6 bases, with 7 bases of the junction left unmatched. CDR3 size: 15 residues. DNA for the CDR3: TGTGCCAGCAGTTTACTCCCAGGGGGGGGTCAGCCCCAGCATTTT. Translating gives CASSLLPGGGQPQHF. Full variable domain (remainder filled in from reference TRBV28 and TRBJ1-5): DVKVTQSSRYLVKRTGEKVFLECVQDMDHENMFWYRQDPGLGLRLIYFSYDVKMKEKGDIPEGYSVSREKKERFSLILESASTNQTSMYLCASSLLPGGGQPQHFGDGTRLSIL.